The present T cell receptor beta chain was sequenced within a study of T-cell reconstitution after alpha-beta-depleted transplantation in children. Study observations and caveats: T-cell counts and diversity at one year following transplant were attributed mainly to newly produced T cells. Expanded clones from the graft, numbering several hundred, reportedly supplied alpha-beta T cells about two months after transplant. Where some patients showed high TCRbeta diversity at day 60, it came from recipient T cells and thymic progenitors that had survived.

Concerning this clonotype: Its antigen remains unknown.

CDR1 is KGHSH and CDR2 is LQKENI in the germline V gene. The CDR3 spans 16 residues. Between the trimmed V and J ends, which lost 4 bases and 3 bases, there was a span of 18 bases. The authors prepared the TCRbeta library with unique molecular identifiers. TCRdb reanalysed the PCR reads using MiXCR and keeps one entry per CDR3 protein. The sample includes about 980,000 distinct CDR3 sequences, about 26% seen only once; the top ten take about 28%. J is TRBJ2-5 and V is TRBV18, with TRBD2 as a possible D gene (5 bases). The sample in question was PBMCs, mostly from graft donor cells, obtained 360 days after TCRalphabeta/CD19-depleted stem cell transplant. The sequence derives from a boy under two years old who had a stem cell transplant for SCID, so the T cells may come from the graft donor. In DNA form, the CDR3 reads TGTGCCAGCTCACTGGCCGGCGGGTTTTCCGAAGAGACCCAGTACTTC. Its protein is CASSLAGGFSEETQYF.